This T cell receptor (beta chain) was documented in a study of blood T cell repertoires in COVID-19. V lost 3 bases and J lost 0; bases outside the gene matches: 8. Germline values: CDR1 SEHNR, CDR2 FQNEAQ (reference sequence). The CDR3 has 17 amino acids. Methods used by the authors: Scientists estimated how many nucleated cells there were by amplifying reference gene primers. This table comes from immunoSEQ multiplex PCR, and its TCRdb copy is limited to in-frame clones, with some not included. V and J calls and clone size come straight from that table; D and trimming were deduced from the DNA. The sample shows about half a million clones, approximately 90% of them seen only once. Residents of about 25 US areas, aged about 18 to 95 years, made up the participants.

Material: PBMCs or T cells enriched from blood (not recorded which). The chain recombines TRBV7-9 with TRBJ2-1; TRBD2 aligns across 7 bases. This sequence originates from a woman aged 55-70 years who had recovered from COVID-19. The CDR3 loop reads CASSLGGGETSYNEQFF. The DNA of the CDR3 is TGTGCCAGCAGCTTGGGCGGGGGAGAAACCTCCTACAATGAGCAGTTCTTC. The entire variable domain, with the rest obtained from reference TRBV7-9 and TRBJ2-1, is as follows: DTGVSQNPRHKITKRGQNVTFRCDPISEHNRLYWYRQTLGQGPEFLTYFQNEAQLEKSRLLSDRFSAERPKGSFSTLEIQRTEQGDSAMYLCASSLGGGETSYNEQFFGPGTRLTVL.